What follows are 32 T cell receptor beta chains derived from one specimen sequenced in a study of T cells in localized non-small cell lung cancer. Measured with immunoSEQ multiplex PCR; TCRdb has only the in-frame clones, and not every one. The repertoire holds 75,000 to 80,000 clones, with 80% as singletons. The sample here was peripheral blood, taken before any cancer treatment. Every receptor here comes from a female donor at least 60 years old with stage I lung adenocarcinoma.

The V gene is TRBV19, the J gene TRBJ2-7; D remains unclear. V was clipped by 0 bases and J by 1 base, with 10 bases between them. This CDR3 has 15 residues. The germline gives CDR1 LNHDA, CDR2 SQIVND (reference sequence). The CDR3 loop is CASSIDLGQSYEQYF. For the CDR3, the DNA is TGTGCCAGTAGTATAGATCTCGGGCAGTCCTACGAGCAGTACTTC.

The V call is TRBV6-6, the J call TRBJ2-7, with TRBD1 matching 8 bases. Losses at the gene ends were 2 bases for V and 2 bases for J; bases not matched to a gene: 5. Looked up from germline, CDR1 is MNHNY and CDR2 is SVGAGI (reference sequence). The CDR3 is 15 residues long. The CDR3 spells CASSYPGQGAYEQYF. In DNA form, the CDR3 reads TGTGCCAGCAGTTACCCCGGACAGGGAGCCTACGAGCAGTACTTC.

This clone showed up many times. The chain combines TRBV5-1 with TRBJ2-1; TRBD1 is a possible D gene (6 bases). V was pared by 0 bases and J by 3 bases, with 13 bases between. CDR1 and CDR2 (germline): SGHRS, YFSETQ. This CDR3 has 16 amino acids. In nucleotides, the CDR3 is TGCGCCAGCAGCTTGGCTTTGCGACAGGTCTACAATGAGCAGTTCTTC. It encodes CASSLALRQVYNEQFF.

The rearrangement uses TRBV5-5 and TRBJ2-7; TRBD1 matches at 7 bases. With 0 bases clipped from V and 7 bases from J, the junction kept 13 bases outside the gene matches. Germline values: CDR1 SGHKS, CDR2 YYEKEE (reference sequence). CDR3 length equals 16 residues. The CDR3 nucleotides are TGTGCCAGCAGCTTGGGCTTCGTGGCAGGGGGTCGTGAGCAGTACTTC. Protein sequence: CASSLGFVAGGREQYF.

V and J are TRBV18 and TRBJ1-4; D uncertain. V was cut by 3 bases and J by 6 bases, with 17 bases left in between. The germline CDR1 and CDR2 sequences are KGHSH and LQKENI. CDR3 length equals 16 residues. The CDR3, as DNA: TGTGCCAGCTCACCGGCCAGTACTTCGAACTATGAAAAACTGTTTTTT. It is translated as CASSPASTSNYEKLFF.

The V and J genes are TRBV10-3 and TRBJ2-7; 7 bases map to TRBD2. This CDR3 has 12 residues. Trimming cost V 10 bases and J 4 bases; bases outside gene matches: 7. Germline-derived CDR1 and CDR2 are ENHRY and SYGVKD. Here the CDR3 DNA reads TGTGCCAGTCTGACTAGCCCGTACGAGCAGTACTTC. Encoded protein: CASLTSPYEQYF.

In this sample, this clone turned up a few times. This chain joins TRBV4-3 and TRBJ2-7; no reliable D call. The CDR3 contains 15 residues. CDR1 is LGHNA and CDR2 is YSLEER in the germline V gene. Trimming removed 0 bases from V and 0 bases from J, with 9 bases in between. The CDR3 protein is CASSQERSSSYEQYF. CDR3 DNA sequence: TGCGCCAGCAGCCAAGAGCGCAGCTCCTCCTACGAGCAGTACTTC.

The chain employs TRBV4-3 and TRBJ1-4; D gene unclear. The V gene's germline CDR1 is LGHNA and CDR2 YSLEER. Trimming took off 1 base at V and 8 bases at J, with 8 bases between the two ends. This CDR3 has 13 amino acids. The CDR3 here is CASSQGHLEKLFF. The CDR3 bases are TGCGCCAGCAGCCAAGGACACTTGGAAAAACTGTTTTTT.

The chain recombines TRBV30 with TRBJ2-2; either TRBD1 or TRBD2 may fit D (5 bases each). The germline V gene has CDR1 GTSNPN and CDR2 SVGIG (reference sequence). This CDR3 has 16 amino acids. The V end lost 6 bases, the J end lost 0 bases, and 17 bases lay between the germline ends. Here the CDR3 DNA reads TGTGCCTGCCCCCCAGGAGGACACGCGAACACCGGGGAGCTGTTTTTT. Translating gives CACPPGGHANTGELFF.

V and J are TRBV6-5 and TRBJ1-3; a weak D match, TRBD1 (5 bases). V was cut by 0 bases and J by 4 bases, with 13 bases left in between. This CDR3 has 16 amino acids. Looked up from germline, CDR1 is MNHEY and CDR2 is SVGAGI. CDR3 coding DNA: TGTGCCAGCAGTTACTCGATAGGGGCAGGGGGAAACACCATATATTTT. It encodes CASSYSIGAGGNTIYF.

V gene TRBV7-3 combines with J gene TRBJ2-6; 7 bases fit TRBD1. V lost 5 bases and J lost 0; bases outside the gene matches: 13. The CDR3 contains 19 residues. From germline, CDR1 is SGHTA and CDR2 FQGTGA. The CDR3 DNA sequence: TGTGCCAGCAGCCTAAACCCCGGGGACAGCCTCTCTGGGGCCAACGTCCTGACTTTC. Translation: CASSLNPGDSLSGANVLTF.

V usage is TRBV7-2 and J usage is TRBJ1-1; D is unclear. V was clipped by 3 bases and J by 0 bases, with 8 bases between them. Germline assignment: CDR1 SGHTA and CDR2 FQGNSA. CDR3 length: 14 residues. The CDR3 coding sequence is TGTGCCAGCAGCTTCCAAAGGGTGAACACTGAAGCTTTCTTT. Its translation: CASSFQRVNTEAFF.

The chain is built from TRBV10-3 and TRBJ2-2, with TRBD2 matching over 11 bases. This CDR3 region has 18 residues. Germline values: CDR1 ENHRY, CDR2 SYGVKD. The junction had 5 bases not matched to a gene; V was cut back by 2 bases and J by 0 bases. Here the CDR3 DNA reads TGTGCCATCAGTGAGAGGTTAGCGGGGGGGCCGAACACCGGGGAGCTGTTTTTT. Protein sequence: CAISERLAGGPNTGELFF.

The chain couples TRBV7-9 to TRBJ2-7; TRBD2 matches at 11 bases. Germline V lookup: CDR1 SEHNR, CDR2 FQNEAQ (reference sequence). V was clipped by 5 bases and J by 2 bases; unmatched bases: 8. The CDR3 spans 16 residues. The CDR3 protein is CASSPTSGEAAYEQYF. The CDR3 region has the DNA TGTGCCAGCAGCCCGACTAGCGGGGAAGCCGCCTACGAGCAGTACTTC.

This chain links TRBV5-1 with TRBJ2-2, with TRBD2 matching over 13 bases. The germline V gene encodes CDR1 SGHRS and CDR2 YFSETQ. This CDR3 is 15 amino acids long. Trimming cost V 9 bases and J 6 bases; bases outside gene matches: 8. CDR3 in amino acids: CATTSGGARAGELFF. DNA for the CDR3: TGCGCCACCACTAGCGGGGGGGCCCGAGCCGGGGAGCTGTTTTTT.

The chain employs TRBV10-3 and TRBJ1-5; 8 bases are a match to TRBD1. Trimming cost V 8 bases and J 2 bases; bases outside gene matches: 8. Germline-derived CDR1 and CDR2 are ENHRY and SYGVKD. The CDR3 runs to 15 residues. CDR3 sequence: CAIVLLQGGNQPQHF. CDR3 nucleotide sequence: TGTGCCATCGTCCTGTTACAGGGGGGCAATCAGCCCCAGCATTTT.

This clone appeared a single time. This chain connects TRBV14 to TRBJ2-7, with unresolved D. This CDR3 contains 14 residues. Germline CDR1 and CDR2: SGHDN and FVKESK. Trimming left V 2 bases short and J 6 bases short, with 14 bases between. For the CDR3, the DNA is TGTGCCAGCAGCCAACGACCTAGGAGTGGCGAGCAGTACTTC. The encoded protein is CASSQRPRSGEQYF.

The genes are TRBV18 and TRBJ1-5; 7 positions agree with TRBD1. Germline values: CDR1 KGHSH, CDR2 LQKENI. Trimming removed 3 bases from V and 4 bases from J; junction bases left unmatched: 3. The CDR3 covers 14 residues. CDR3 amino acids: CASSPAQGNQPQHF. The CDR3 DNA follows: TGTGCCAGCTCACCGGCACAGGGGAATCAGCCCCAGCATTTT.

The chain employs TRBV6-1 and TRBJ2-5; 10 positions agree with TRBD1. This CDR3 is built from 15 residues. V lost 5 bases and J lost 2; bases outside the gene matches: 5. Germline assignment: CDR1 MNHNS and CDR2 SASEGT. The CDR3 bases are TGTGCCAGCAGTACGGACAGGGGGTGGCAAGAGACCCAGTACTTC. Amino acids: CASSTDRGWQETQYF.

CDR3 sequence (DNA): TGTGCCAGCAGCTCTCAGGGGGCGCGTAGGTATAACTATGGCTACACCTTC. This gives the protein CASSSQGARRYNYGYTF. V usage is TRBV28 and J usage is TRBJ1-2; 8 bases agree with TRBD1. The V segment lost 6 bases and the J segment 1 base; nucleotides outside the gene matches: 13. The CDR3 runs 17 residues. Per germline, CDR1 MDHEN and CDR2 SYDVKM.

For the CDR3, the DNA is TGTGCCAGCAGCCCACGCCCGACAGGGGGCGATGAGCAGTTCTTC. Protein product: CASSPRPTGGDEQFF. The rearrangement links TRBV7-3 to TRBJ2-1; 10 bases agree with TRBD1. V gave up 5 bases and J gave up 8 bases; unmatched junction bases: 9. Per the germline V gene, CDR1 is SGHTA and CDR2 is FQGTGA. The length of the CDR3 is 15 residues.

V and J are TRBV7-9 and TRBJ2-3; the match to TRBD2 covers 7 bases. CDR3 length equals 15 residues. CDR1 and CDR2 from the germline V gene are SEHNR and FQNEAQ (reference sequence). The V and J ends lost 5 bases and 1 base, in that order; junction bases with no gene match: 6. The CDR3 protein is CASSPPSGGTDTQYF. The CDR3 DNA is TGTGCCAGCAGCCCGCCCAGCGGGGGCACAGATACGCAGTATTTT. Variable domain in full (rest from reference TRBV7-9 and TRBJ2-3): DTGVSQNPRHKITKRGQNVTFRCDPISEHNRLYWYRQTLGQGPEFLTYFQNEAQLEKSRLLSDRFSAERPKGSFSTLEIQRTEQGDSAMYLCASSPPSGGTDTQYFGPGTRLTVL.

The chain uses TRBV6-5 and TRBJ1-1; unclear D gene. Trimming cost V 7 bases and J 11 bases, with 17 bases left between them. Per the germline V gene, CDR1 is MNHEY and CDR2 is SVGAGI. The CDR3 runs 12 residues. CDR3 in DNA: TGTGCCAGCATCTCAGACCGGGATCGGGCTTTCTTT. It specifies CASISDRDRAFF.

About this clone: At one of its ends the junction is not consistent with the germline gene, which may arise from a read error. The V gene is TRBV5-1, the J gene TRBJ1-2; 7 positions match TRBD1. The CDR3 length is 15 residues. The germline V gene encodes CDR1 SGHRS and CDR2 YFSETQ. CDR3 in amino acids: CASSGTTGLQGRPSF. CDR3 bases: TGCGCCAGCAGCGGAACGACAGGGCTCCAAGGACGGCCGAGCTTC.

The chain recombines TRBV5-1 with TRBJ2-1; 10 bases agree with TRBD2. The CDR3 length is 14 residues. V gave up 7 bases and J gave up 10 bases; unmatched junction bases: 11. The germline CDR1 and CDR2 sequences are SGHRS and YFSETQ. This chain's CDR3 is CASGPAGGPGEQFF. CDR3 in DNA: TGCGCCAGCGGCCCAGCGGGGGGGCCAGGGGAGCAGTTCTTC. Full variable domain (remainder filled in from reference TRBV5-1 and TRBJ2-1): KAGVTQTPRYLIKTRGQQVTLSCSPISGHRSVSWYQQTPGQGLQFLFEYFSETQRNKGNFPGRFSGRQFSNSRSEMNVSTLELGDSALYLCASGPAGGPGEQFFGPGTRLTVL.

The J gene is TRBJ1-5, the V gene TRBV27; 9 bases line up with TRBD1. V shed 3 bases and J 6 bases; nucleotides not matched to a gene: 9. Germline values: CDR1 MNHEY, CDR2 SMNVEV (reference sequence). The CDR3 extends over 16 amino acids. CDR3 sequence (DNA): TGTGCCAGCAGTTTCTGGGGACAGGGAGTGGTTCAGCCCCAGCATTTT. It is translated as CASSFWGQGVVQPQHF.

The CDR3 region is CASSSGTLYTEAFF. In nucleotides, the CDR3 is TGTGCCAGTAGTTCCGGGACACTATACACTGAAGCTTTCTTT. The rearrangement uses TRBV19 and TRBJ1-1, with D possibly TRBD1 on 6 matching bases. V shed 5 bases and J shed 3 bases, with 13 bases lying between them. The germline V gene has CDR1 LNHDA and CDR2 SQIVND (reference sequence). The CDR3 has 14 amino acids.

The chain carries TRBV18 and TRBJ1-2; 9 bases fit TRBD1. The germline gives CDR1 KGHSH, CDR2 LQKENI. This CDR3 has 17 residues. The J segment lost 6 bases and the V segment lost 4 bases, leaving 15 bases of the junction unmatched. CDR3 in amino acids: CASSLRGPGQGTHGYTF. The CDR3 DNA is TGTGCCAGCTCACTCCGCGGCCCGGGACAGGGAACCCATGGCTACACCTTC.

The CDR3, as DNA: TGTGCCAGCAGCGGGACCTCCAAGGTGCGGTATGGCTACACCTTC. Protein sequence: CASSGTSKVRYGYTF. This chain links TRBV9 with TRBJ1-2; D unclear. There are 15 residues in the CDR3. V lost 3 bases and J 5 bases, leaving 17 bases between the germline ends. The germline V gene encodes CDR1 SGDLS and CDR2 YYNGEE. Full variable domain (rest looked up from reference TRBV9 and TRBJ1-2): DSGVTQTPKHLITATGQRVTLRCSPRSGDLSVYWYQQSLDQGLQFLIQYYNGEERAKGNILERFSAQQFPDLHSELNLSSLELGDSALYFCASSGTSKVRYGYTFGSGTRLTVV.

The gene calls are TRBV18 and TRBJ1-1; 8 bases agree with TRBD1. CDR1 and CDR2 from the germline V gene are KGHSH and LQKENI. Trimming took 4 bases from V and 2 from J; bases not matched to a gene: 3. There are 14 residues in the CDR3. This chain's CDR3 is CASSRGQGNTEAFF. The CDR3 DNA is TGTGCCAGCTCACGAGGACAGGGAAACACTGAAGCTTTCTTT. Combining the CDR3 with reference TRBV18 and TRBJ1-1 gives the whole variable domain NAGVMQNPRHLVRRRGQEARLRCSPMKGHSHVYWYRQLPEEGLKFMVYLQKENIIDESGMPKERFSAEFPKEGPSILRIQQVVRGDSAAYFCASSRGQGNTEAFFGQGTRLTVV.

The chain links TRBV6-5 to TRBJ2-3, with 10 bases fitting TRBD1. The germline V gene encodes CDR1 MNHEY and CDR2 SVGAGI. The CDR3 covers 15 residues. With V trimmed by 5 bases and J by 2 bases, 4 bases remained unmatched. Here the CDR3 reads CASSPTGGDTDTQYF. DNA for the CDR3: TGTGCCAGCAGTCCGACAGGGGGCGACACAGATACGCAGTATTTT.

This chain links TRBV11-2 with TRBJ1-5; TRBD1 is a possible D gene (5 bases). CDR3 size: 14 residues. The germline V gene encodes CDR1 SGHAT and CDR2 FQNNGV. V lost 5 bases and J 2 bases, leaving 10 bases between the germline ends. Here the CDR3 reads CASSAIGGNQPQHF. DNA of the CDR3: TGTGCCAGCAGCGCAATAGGGGGCAATCAGCCCCAGCATTTT. Complete variable domain (other parts from reference TRBV11-2 and TRBJ1-5): EAGVAQSPRYKIIEKRQSVAFWCNPISGHATLYWYQQILGQGPKLLIQFQNNGVVDDSQLPKDRFSAERLKGVDSTLKIQPAKLEDSAVYLCASSAIGGNQPQHFGDGTRLSIL.